The rows below give T cell receptor beta chains drawn from one sample of a study of graft-versus-host responses after intestinal transplantation. Data came from immunoSEQ multiplex PCR; TCRdb stores just in-frame clones and leaves some out. Of 80,000 to 95,000 clones listed, about 87% are singletons. These TCRs' antigens remain unknown. The material was unstimulated CD4+ T cells sorted from spleen or lymph node cells, obtained before transplant. Receptors originate from a human donor who was the organ donor for an intestinal transplant. The CDR3 runs from the conserved cysteine through the conserved F or W. The D gene is left open where the match is weak. For some rows the clone size is stated as once, few or many, or as a class when expanded; others skip it.

TRBJ2-7	.	TRBV27	.	CASRQAGVYSYEQYF	TGTGCCAGCCGGCAGGCAGGGGTCTACTCCTACGAGCAGTACTTC
TRBJ2-5	.	TRBV29-1	TRBD2	CSAGLAGVQETQYF	TGCAGCGCCGGACTAGCCGGAGTCCAAGAGACCCAGTACTTC
TRBJ2-5	.	TRBV7-8	.	CASSLGRAETQYF	TGTGCCAGCAGCTTAGGCCGAGCGGAGACCCAGTACTTC
TRBJ1-3	.	TRBV15	.	CATSRGPSYSGNTIYF	TGTGCCACCAGCAGGGGCCCATCATACTCTGGAAACACCATATATTTT
TRBJ2-3	.	TRBV2	TRBD2	CASTGGGGALGTQYF	TGTGCCAGCACTGGGGGCGGGGGGGCCTTGGGTACGCAGTATTTT
TRBJ2-1	.	TRBV4-3	TRBD1	CASSRIGTGAGYEQFF	TGCGCCAGCAGTCGGATCGGGACAGGGGCGGGATATGAGCAGTTCTTC
TRBJ1-1	.	TRBV10-3	TRBD1	CAISARGGQGAETEAFF	TGTGCCATCAGTGCCCGGGGGGGACAGGGGGCTGAGACTGAAGCTTTCTTT
TRBJ1-3	.	TRBV7-6	TRBD1	CASSSPPRDRGNTIYF	TGTGCCAGCAGCTCTCCACCTCGGGACAGGGGAAACACCATATATTTT
TRBJ1-5	.	TRBV30	.	CAWSAGVRNQPQHF	TGTGCCTGGAGTGCGGGGGTGCGCAATCAGCCCCAGCATTTT
TRBJ1-1	.	TRBV7-6	.	CASSQSGPTEAFF	TGTGCCAGCAGCCAGTCGGGTCCCACTGAAGCTTTCTTT
TRBJ2-7	.	TRBV7-9	.	CASSQYTVSGEQYF	TGTGCCAGCAGCCAATACACGGTATCGGGCGAGCAGTACTTC
TRBJ2-5	.	TRBV6-6	.	CASSRREIAVFGTQYF	TGTGCCAGCAGCCGCCGGGAAATAGCGGTCTTTGGGACCCAGTACTTC
TRBJ2-1	.	TRBV15	TRBD2	CATSARTSGRYQSSYNEQFF	TGTGCCACCAGCGCTCGGACTAGCGGGAGGTACCAAAGCTCCTACAATGAGCAGTTCTTC
TRBJ2-2	.	TRBV7-3	.	CASRGAGENTGELFF	TGTGCCAGCAGGGGAGCGGGCGAGAACACCGGGGAGCTGTTTTTT
TRBJ2-1	.	TRBV7-3	TRBD1	CASSAKGTGGYNEQLF	TGTGCCAGCAGCGCTAAAGGGACAGGGGGATACAATGAGCAGCTCTTC
TRBJ1-2	.	TRBV27	.	CASSSFGTGEGGYTF	TGTGCCAGCAGTTCCTTCGGGACGGGGGAGGGTGGCTACACCTTC
TRBJ2-5	.	TRBV7-9	.	CASSLSAAQETQYF	TGTGCCAGCAGCTTATCTGCGGCCCAAGAGACCCAGTACTTC
TRBJ2-7	.	TRBV15	TRBD2	CATSLGLAGISYEQYF	TGTGCCACCAGCCTGGGACTAGCGGGGATCTCCTACGAGCAGTACTTC
TRBJ1-1	.	TRBV7-9	TRBD1	CASSPGTGRRNTEAFF	TGTGCCAGCAGCCCCGGGACAGGGAGGAGAAACACTGAAGCTTTCTTT
TRBJ2-2	.	TRBV19	TRBD2	CASSIELAAHTGELFF	TGTGCCAGTAGTATAGAACTAGCGGCCCACACCGGGGAGCTGTTTTTT
TRBJ2-3	once	TRBV11-3	.	CASSGEGEGPTSTDTQYF	TGTGCCAGCAGCGGGGAGGGGGAAGGCCCTACTAGCACAGATACGCAGTATTTT
TRBJ2-1	.	TRBV27	.	CASSYPGASYNEQFF	TGTGCCAGCAGTTACCCAGGGGCATCTTACAATGAGCAGTTCTTC
TRBJ2-5	.	TRBV7-3	.	CASSFAVGETQYF	TGTGCCAGCAGCTTCGCGGTAGGAGAGACCCAGTACTTC
TRBJ2-3	.	TRBV4-2	TRBD2	CASSQDLLRWGGDTQYF	TGTGCCAGCAGCCAAGATCTGCTCCGTTGGGGAGGGGATACGCAGTATTTT
TRBJ2-2	few	TRBV28	.	CASSLLGYRANTGELFF	TGTGCCAGCAGTTTATTAGGGTACAGGGCTAACACCGGGGAGCTGTTTTTT
TRBJ2-1	.	TRBV11-2	.	CASRSPGERYNEQFF	TGTGCCAGCAGGTCACCGGGGGAACGATACAATGAGCAGTTCTTC
TRBJ1-1	.	TRBV11-3	.	CASSPRRGDEAFF	TGTGCCAGCAGCCCCCGAAGGGGCGATGAAGCTTTCTTT
TRBJ2-1	.	TRBV11-3	TRBD1	CASSPGTVLSSSYNEQFF	TGTGCCAGCAGCCCTGGGACAGTTCTATCAAGCTCCTACAATGAGCAGTTCTTC
TRBJ1-2	.	TRBV5-4	.	CASSLVVGQTYGYTF	TGTGCCAGCAGCTTGGTTGTAGGTCAGACTTATGGCTACACCTTC
TRBJ1-3	.	TRBV18	.	CASSLTLGGGETGNTIYF	TGTGCCAGCTCACTAACCTTAGGCGGGGGCGAAACTGGAAACACCATATATTTT
TRBJ1-5	.	TRBV9	TRBD1	CASSLTGAQPQHF	TGTGCCAGCAGTCTGACAGGGGCTCAGCCCCAGCATTTT
TRBJ1-6	.	TRBV5-3	.	CARSLKVKGKSLHF	TGTGCCAGAAGCTTGAAAGTCAAGGGGAAGTCCCTCCACTTT
TRBJ1-4	.	TRBV5-4	.	CASSLAGGEKLFF	TGTGCCAGCAGCTTGGCCGGGGGGGAAAAACTGTTTTTT
TRBJ1-3	.	TRBV18	.	CASSPAGNGNTIYF	TGTGCCAGCTCACCAGCCGGGAATGGAAACACCATATATTTT
TRBJ1-1	once	TRBV11-2	.	CASSLDSDTEAFF	TGTGCCAGCAGCTTAGACAGCGACACTGAAGCTTTCTTT
TRBJ2-5	.	TRBV2	TRBD1	CASSWTGGSKETQYF	TGTGCCAGCAGTTGGACAGGGGGAAGCAAAGAGACCCAGTACTTC
TRBJ2-2	.	TRBV7-8	TRBD2	CASSLDGGGTGELFF	TGTGCCAGCAGCTTAGATGGCGGGGGCACCGGGGAGCTGTTTTTT
TRBJ1-3	.	TRBV7-2	.	CASSPNFGGNTIYF	TGTGCCAGCAGCCCCAATTTCGGTGGAAACACCATATATTTT
TRBJ1-2	.	TRBV6-1	TRBD1	CASRARGRDNYGYTF	TGTGCCAGCAGAGCGAGGGGGCGGGACAACTATGGCTACACCTTC
TRBJ1-4	.	TRBV6-4	.	CASSDKIGEKLFF	TGTGCCAGCAGTGACAAAATCGGGGAAAAACTGTTTTTT
TRBJ2-7	once	TRBV6-1	TRBD1	CASSVRDSYEQYF	TGTGCCAGCAGTGTCCGGGACAGCTACGAGCAGTACTTC
TRBJ2-2	few	TRBV29-1	.	CSVGFQGTGELFF	TGCAGCGTTGGTTTCCAGGGAACCGGGGAGCTGTTTTTT
TRBJ1-5	.	TRBV19	.	CASSGGVSQPQHF	TGTGCCAGTAGTGGGGGGGTCTCCCAGCCCCAGCATTTT
TRBJ2-7	.	TRBV12-5	TRBD1	CASGSYRGQSSYEQYF	TGTGCTAGTGGTTCTTACAGGGGGCAGAGCTCCTACGAGCAGTACTTC
TRBJ1-5	.	TRBV2	TRBD1	CASSEARQGRQPQHF	TGTGCCAGCAGTGAAGCCCGACAGGGGCGACAGCCCCAGCATTTT
TRBJ2-1	once	TRBV7-8	.	CASSIPQGPRQFF	TGTGCCAGCAGCATACCACAGGGCCCCAGGCAGTTCTTC
TRBJ2-7	.	TRBV7-2	TRBD2	CASSAGGGKAYEQYF	TGTGCCAGCAGCGCGGGGGGGGGTAAGGCCTACGAGCAGTACTTC
TRBJ2-7	.	TRBV7-2	TRBD1	CASSAQGAPYEQYF	TGTGCCAGCAGCGCTCAGGGGGCCCCCTACGAGCAGTACTTC
TRBJ1-4	.	TRBV2	.	CASSEPRRRATNEKLFF	TGTGCCAGCAGTGAACCTAGACGGCGGGCAACTAATGAAAAACTGTTTTTT
TRBJ2-3	.	TRBV29-1	.	CSVSLLGGGTDTQYF	TGCAGCGTTTCACTCCTAGGAGGGGGCACAGATACGCAGTATTTT
TRBJ2-3	.	TRBV7-9	.	CASSPKARRESLDTQYF	TGTGCCAGCAGCCCTAAGGCGCGTCGGGAGTCCTTGGATACGCAGTATTTT
TRBJ1-2	.	TRBV28	TRBD1	CASSALGGRSGYTF	TGTGCCAGCAGTGCCCTAGGGGGCCGCAGTGGCTACACCTTC
TRBJ1-5	.	TRBV27	TRBD1	CASSLDRKNQPQHF	TGTGCCAGCAGTTTGGACAGGAAAAATCAGCCCCAGCATTTT
TRBJ2-5	.	TRBV5-5	TRBD2	CASSGTSGEWETQYF	TGTGCCAGCAGCGGGACTAGCGGGGAGTGGGAGACCCAGTACTTC
TRBJ2-4	.	TRBV11-2	TRBD1	CASSGPRDRAKNIQYF	TGTGCCAGCAGCGGACCCCGGGACAGAGCCAAAAACATTCAGTACTTC
TRBJ1-2	.	TRBV6-1	.	CASRTIREHRGGYTF	TGTGCCAGCAGGACGATTCGGGAGCATCGGGGTGGCTACACCTTC
TRBJ1-2	few	TRBV6-5	TRBD1	CASRDRATGGYTF	TGTGCCAGCAGAGACAGGGCCACTGGGGGCTACACCTTC
TRBJ2-5	.	TRBV7-2	TRBD2	CASSPGWVLAEETQYF	TGTGCCAGCAGCCCCGGATGGGTGCTAGCGGAGGAGACCCAGTACTTC
TRBJ1-4	.	TRBV7-9	.	CASSFTGANEKLFF	TGTGCCAGCAGCTTCACGGGGGCTAATGAAAAACTGTTTTTT